The clone carrying this T cell receptor beta chain has a count of ten or more. What it recognizes is unknown. The record originates from a study of glioma-infiltrating T cells. Study results and caveats: Tissue-blood divergence was below expectation in non-neoplastic patients, above in gliomas.

Using RNA template, CDR3s of TCR alpha and beta were amplified with iRepertoire arm-PCR. Input was about 85-400 ng of tissue mRNA or PBMC total RNA. TCRdb redid the calling of the multiplex PCR reads with MiXCR, one entry per CDR3 protein. The sample yields approximately 110,000 distinct CDR3 sequences, roughly 23% seen once. The source of this sequence is a human donor with low-grade glioma or glioblastoma, undergoing nonglioma brain surgery, or in good health (not recorded which). The material sequenced was glioma tissue, nonneoplastic brain tissue, or PBMCs (not recorded which).

The CDR3 DNA is TGTGCCAGCAGCTTAGCACGACTAGGAGATACGCAGTATTTT. As protein: CASSLARLGDTQYF. The chain employs TRBV7-2 and TRBJ2-3; the D gene is possibly TRBD2 (6 bases). This CDR3 has 14 amino acids. CDR1 is SGHTA, CDR2 FQGNSA, per germline. V was cut by 0 bases and J by 5 bases, with 9 bases left in between.